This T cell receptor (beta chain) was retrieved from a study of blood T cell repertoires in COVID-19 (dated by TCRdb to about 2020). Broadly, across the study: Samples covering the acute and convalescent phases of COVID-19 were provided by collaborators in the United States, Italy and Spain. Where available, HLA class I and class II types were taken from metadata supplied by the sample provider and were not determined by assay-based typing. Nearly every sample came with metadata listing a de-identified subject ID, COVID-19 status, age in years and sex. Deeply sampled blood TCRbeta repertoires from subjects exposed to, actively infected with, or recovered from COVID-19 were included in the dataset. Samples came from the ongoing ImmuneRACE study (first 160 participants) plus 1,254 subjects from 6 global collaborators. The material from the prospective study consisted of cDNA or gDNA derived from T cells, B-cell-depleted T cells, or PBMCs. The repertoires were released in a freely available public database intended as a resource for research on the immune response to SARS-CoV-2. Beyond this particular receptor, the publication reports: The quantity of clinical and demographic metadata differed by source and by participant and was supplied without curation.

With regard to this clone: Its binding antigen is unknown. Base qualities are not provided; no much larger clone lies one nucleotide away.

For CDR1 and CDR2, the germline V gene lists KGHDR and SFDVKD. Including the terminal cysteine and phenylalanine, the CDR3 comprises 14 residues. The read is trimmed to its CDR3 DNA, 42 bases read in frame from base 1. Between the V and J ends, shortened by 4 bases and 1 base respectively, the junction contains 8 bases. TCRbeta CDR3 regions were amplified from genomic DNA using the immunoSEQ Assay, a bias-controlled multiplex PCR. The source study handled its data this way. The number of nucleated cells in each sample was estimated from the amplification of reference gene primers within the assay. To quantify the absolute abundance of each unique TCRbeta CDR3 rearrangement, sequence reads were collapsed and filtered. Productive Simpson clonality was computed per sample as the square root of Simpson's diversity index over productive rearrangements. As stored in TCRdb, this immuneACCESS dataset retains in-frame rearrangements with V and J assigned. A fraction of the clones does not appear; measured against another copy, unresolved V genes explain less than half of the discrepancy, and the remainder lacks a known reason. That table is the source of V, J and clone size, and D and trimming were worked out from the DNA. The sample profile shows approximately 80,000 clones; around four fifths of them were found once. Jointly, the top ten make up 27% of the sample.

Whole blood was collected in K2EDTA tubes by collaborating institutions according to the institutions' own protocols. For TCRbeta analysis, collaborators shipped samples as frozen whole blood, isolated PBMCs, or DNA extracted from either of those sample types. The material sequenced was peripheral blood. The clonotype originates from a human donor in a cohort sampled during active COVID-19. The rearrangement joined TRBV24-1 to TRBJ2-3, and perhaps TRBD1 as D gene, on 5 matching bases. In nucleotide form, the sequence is TGTGCCACCAGTGACGGCAGGGGCACAGATACGCAGTATTTT. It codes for CATSDGRGTDTQYF.